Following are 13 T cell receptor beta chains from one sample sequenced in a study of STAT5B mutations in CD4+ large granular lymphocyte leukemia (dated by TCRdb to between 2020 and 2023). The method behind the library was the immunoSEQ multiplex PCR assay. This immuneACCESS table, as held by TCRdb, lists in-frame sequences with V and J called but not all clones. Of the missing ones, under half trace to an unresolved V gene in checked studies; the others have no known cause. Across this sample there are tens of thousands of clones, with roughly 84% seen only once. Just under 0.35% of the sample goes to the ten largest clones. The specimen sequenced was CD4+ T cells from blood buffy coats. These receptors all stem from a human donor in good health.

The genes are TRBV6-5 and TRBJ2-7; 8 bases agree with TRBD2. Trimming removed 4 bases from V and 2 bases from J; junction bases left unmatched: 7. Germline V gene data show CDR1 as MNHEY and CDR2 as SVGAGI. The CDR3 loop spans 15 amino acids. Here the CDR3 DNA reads TGTGCCAGCAGTTCCCTTAGCGGGGCCCCCTACGAGCAGTACTTC. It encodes CASSSLSGAPYEQYF.

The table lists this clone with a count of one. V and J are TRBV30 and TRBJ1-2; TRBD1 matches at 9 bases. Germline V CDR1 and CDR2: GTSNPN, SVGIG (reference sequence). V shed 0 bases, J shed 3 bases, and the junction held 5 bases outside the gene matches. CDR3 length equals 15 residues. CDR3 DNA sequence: TGTGCCTGGAGTGTCCCGGGACAGGGTTACTATGGCTACACCTTC. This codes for CAWSVPGQGYYGYTF.

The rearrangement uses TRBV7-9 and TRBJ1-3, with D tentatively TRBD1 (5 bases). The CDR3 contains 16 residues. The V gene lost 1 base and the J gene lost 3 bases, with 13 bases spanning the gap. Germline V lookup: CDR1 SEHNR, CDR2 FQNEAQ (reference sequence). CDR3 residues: CASSLGGGSFGNTIYF. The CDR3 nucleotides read TGTGCCAGCAGCTTAGGTGGGGGGTCCTTTGGAAACACCATATATTTT.

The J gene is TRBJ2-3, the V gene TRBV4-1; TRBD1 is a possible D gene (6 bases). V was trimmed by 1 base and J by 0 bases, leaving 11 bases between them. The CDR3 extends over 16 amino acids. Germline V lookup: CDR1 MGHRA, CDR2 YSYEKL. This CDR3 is CASSQAQGASTDTQYF. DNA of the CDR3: TGCGCCAGCAGCCAAGCACAGGGAGCGAGCACAGATACGCAGTATTTT.

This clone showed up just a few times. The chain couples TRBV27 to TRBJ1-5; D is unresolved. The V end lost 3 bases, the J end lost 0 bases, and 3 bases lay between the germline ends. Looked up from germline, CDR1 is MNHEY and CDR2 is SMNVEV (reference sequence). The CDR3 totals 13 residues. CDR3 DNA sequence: TGTGCCAGCAGTTTCAATAGCAATCAGCCCCAGCATTTT. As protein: CASSFNSNQPQHF.

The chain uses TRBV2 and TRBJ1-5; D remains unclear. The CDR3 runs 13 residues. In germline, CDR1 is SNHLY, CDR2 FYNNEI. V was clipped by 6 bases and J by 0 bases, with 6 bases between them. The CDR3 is CASSLYSNQPQHF. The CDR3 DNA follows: TGTGCCAGCAGCCTTTATAGCAATCAGCCCCAGCATTTT. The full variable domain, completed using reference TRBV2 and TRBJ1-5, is EPEVTQTPSHQVTQMGQEVILRCVPISNHLYFYWYRQILGQKVEFLVSFYNNEISEKSEIFDDQFSVERPDGSNFTLKIRSTKLEDSAMYFCASSLYSNQPQHFGDGTRLSIL.

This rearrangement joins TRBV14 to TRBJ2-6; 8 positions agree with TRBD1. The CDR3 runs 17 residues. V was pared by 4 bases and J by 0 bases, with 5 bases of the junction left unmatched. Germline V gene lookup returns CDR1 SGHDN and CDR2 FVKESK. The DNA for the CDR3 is TGTGCCAGCAGCCGACAGGGGCCCATCTCTGGGGCCAACGTCCTGACTTTC. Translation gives CASSRQGPISGANVLTF.

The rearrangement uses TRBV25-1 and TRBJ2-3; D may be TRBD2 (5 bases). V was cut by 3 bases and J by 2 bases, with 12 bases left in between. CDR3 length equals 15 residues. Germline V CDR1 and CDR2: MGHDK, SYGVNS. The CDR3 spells CASSEVGVFTDTQYF. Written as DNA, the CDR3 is TGTGCCAGCAGTGAGGTGGGAGTGTTCACAGATACGCAGTATTTT.

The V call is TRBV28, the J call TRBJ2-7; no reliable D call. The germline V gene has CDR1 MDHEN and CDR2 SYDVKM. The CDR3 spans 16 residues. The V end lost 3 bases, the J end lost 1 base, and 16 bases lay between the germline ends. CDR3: CASSFRTAVGSYEQYF. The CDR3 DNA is TGTGCCAGCAGTTTCCGGACGGCTGTGGGGTCCTACGAGCAGTACTTC.

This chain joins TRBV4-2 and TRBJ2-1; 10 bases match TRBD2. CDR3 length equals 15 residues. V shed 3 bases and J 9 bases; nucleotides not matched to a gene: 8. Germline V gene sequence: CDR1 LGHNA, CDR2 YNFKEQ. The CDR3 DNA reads TGTGCCAGCAGCCAGATGTTAGCGGGAGGTCTTGAGCAGTTCTTC. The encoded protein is CASSQMLAGGLEQFF.

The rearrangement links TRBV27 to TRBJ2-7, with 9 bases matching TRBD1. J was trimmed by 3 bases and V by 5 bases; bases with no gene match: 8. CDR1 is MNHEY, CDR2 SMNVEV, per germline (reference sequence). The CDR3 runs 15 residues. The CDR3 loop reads CASSHGGQGYYEQYF. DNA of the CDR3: TGTGCCAGCAGTCACGGGGGACAGGGTTACTACGAGCAGTACTTC.

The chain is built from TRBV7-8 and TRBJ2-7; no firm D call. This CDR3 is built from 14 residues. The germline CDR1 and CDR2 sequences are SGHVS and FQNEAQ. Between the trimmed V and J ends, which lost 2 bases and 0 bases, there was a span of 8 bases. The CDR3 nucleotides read TGTGCCAGCAGCTTAAGGGAACACTCCTACGAGCAGTACTTC. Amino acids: CASSLREHSYEQYF.

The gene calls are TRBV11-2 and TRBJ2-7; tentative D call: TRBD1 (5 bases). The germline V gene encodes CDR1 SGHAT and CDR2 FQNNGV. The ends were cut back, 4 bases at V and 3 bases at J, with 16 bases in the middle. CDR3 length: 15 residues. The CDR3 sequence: CASSSVSGPRYEQYF. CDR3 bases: TGTGCCAGCAGCTCCGTTTCAGGGCCACGCTACGAGCAGTACTTC.